The 29 T cell receptor beta chains listed next were all sequenced from one sample in a study of blood T cell repertoires in COVID-19. TCRdb's table, derived via immunoSEQ multiplex PCR, lists solely in-frame clones and lacks some. Of roughly 360,000 clones listed, 75% to 90% are singletons. The sequencing input was PBMCs or T cells enriched from blood (not recorded which). The source is a woman between 45 and 65 years old who had recovered from COVID-19.

The genes are TRBV7-2 and TRBJ2-2, with a weak D call TRBD2 (6 bases). The CDR3 runs 16 residues. Looked up from germline, CDR1 is SGHTA and CDR2 is FQGNSA. V was trimmed by 5 bases and J by 5 bases, leaving 18 bases between them. CDR3 in DNA: TGTGCCAGCAGCCCGGGAGCGGGTCCATTGACCGGGGAGCTGTTTTTT. Translated, it gives CASSPGAGPLTGELFF.

This clone was counted between two and nine times. This rearrangement joins TRBV5-4 to TRBJ2-7; 9 bases are shared with TRBD2. V lost 0 bases and J lost 2; bases outside the gene matches: 6. The CDR3 has 16 residues. The germline V gene has CDR1 SGHNT and CDR2 YYREEE (reference sequence). CDR3 sequence (DNA): TGTGCCAGCAGCTTGGTGCGGGCGGGAGGGACCTACGAGCAGTACTTC. It translates to CASSLVRAGGTYEQYF.

This chain links TRBV5-1 with TRBJ2-5; D may be TRBD1 (5 bases). The V and J ends lost 4 bases and 4 bases respectively, with 14 bases between them. There are 14 residues in the CDR3. CDR1 is SGHRS, CDR2 YFSETQ, per germline. The CDR3: CASSVQQVRETQYF. CDR3 nucleotide sequence: TGCGCCAGCAGCGTACAACAGGTTAGAGAGACCCAGTACTTC.

The gene calls are TRBV30 and TRBJ2-7; 7 bases line up with TRBD2. V was pared by 4 bases and J by 5 bases, with 17 bases of the junction left unmatched. Germline V gene lookup returns CDR1 GTSNPN and CDR2 SVGIG (reference sequence). This CDR3 comprises 16 residues. The CDR3 region is CAWNPRSGISKNEQYF. CDR3 coding DNA: TGTGCCTGGAACCCTAGGAGCGGGATTTCCAAGAACGAGCAGTACTTC.

The genes are TRBV5-1 and TRBJ2-5; possible D gene TRBD2, 6 bases. The J call is in doubt because the DNA end fits TRBJ2-7 better. The germline gives CDR1 SGHRS, CDR2 YFSETQ. The CDR3 runs to 14 residues. The CDR3 coding sequence is TGCGCCAGCAGCCATGGGGACGGGAGCTACGAGCAGTACTTC. Translated, it gives CASSHGDGSYEQYF.

This chain links TRBV5-1 with TRBJ1-2, with 7 bases lining up with TRBD1. J was trimmed by 4 bases and V by 1 base; bases with no gene match: 4. The CDR3 length is 14 residues. The germline V gene has CDR1 SGHRS and CDR2 YFSETQ. The CDR3 sequence is CASSLFAGGYGYTF. As DNA, the CDR3 is TGCGCCAGCAGCTTGTTCGCAGGGGGCTATGGCTACACCTTC.

The chain carries TRBV9 and TRBJ2-7, with 9 bases that match TRBD1. This CDR3 region has 16 residues. The germline gives CDR1 SGDLS, CDR2 YYNGEE. The junction had 6 bases not matched to a gene; V was cut back by 0 bases and J by 2 bases. CDR3 in amino acids: CASSVGVGQGTYEQYF. CDR3 bases: TGTGCCAGCAGCGTAGGTGTGGGACAGGGTACCTACGAGCAGTACTTC.

This chain links TRBV5-1 with TRBJ1-1; TRBD1 is a possible D gene (6 bases). Germline CDR1 is SGHRS and CDR2 is YFSETQ. The CDR3 loop spans 14 amino acids. V was cut by 1 base and J by 2 bases, with 9 bases left in between. CDR3: CASSLTGQNTEAFF. For the CDR3, the DNA is TGCGCCAGCAGCTTGACAGGGCAAAACACTGAAGCTTTCTTT.

This chain joins TRBV19 and TRBJ2-7, with a weak D call TRBD2 (7 bases). Trimming stripped 5 bases from V and 1 base from J, with 18 bases between. The CDR3 length is 16 residues. Per germline, CDR1 LNHDA and CDR2 SQIVND (reference sequence). CDR3 in amino acids: CASSSRGGVWSYEQYF. Here the CDR3 DNA reads TGTGCCAGTAGTTCCCGAGGGGGGGTATGGTCCTACGAGCAGTACTTC. Combining the CDR3 with reference TRBV19 and TRBJ2-7 gives the whole variable domain DGGITQSPKYLFRKEGQNVTLSCEQNLNHDAMYWYRQDPGQGLRLIYYSQIVNDFQKGDIAEGYSVSREKKESFPLTVTSAQKNPTAFYLCASSSRGGVWSYEQYFGPGTRLTVT.

The chain links TRBV2 to TRBJ2-3; no clear D gene. The V end lost 4 bases, the J end lost 0 bases, and 8 bases lay between the germline ends. CDR3 length equals 14 residues. Per germline, CDR1 SNHLY and CDR2 FYNNEI. CDR3 in amino acids: CASSVLTSTDTQYF. As DNA, the CDR3 is TGTGCCAGCAGTGTCTTAACTAGCACAGATACGCAGTATTTT.

The chain is built from TRBV3-1 (or the pseudogene TRBV3-2) and TRBJ1-2; D is ambiguous. Germline lookup yields CDR1 LGHDT and CDR2 YNNKEL (reference sequence). The CDR3 has 11 amino acids. The V gene lost 0 bases and the J gene lost 13 bases, with 9 bases spanning the gap. The CDR3 nucleotides read TGTGCCAGCAGCCAAGAGAGGAGTATCACCTTC. Its translation is CASSQERSITF.

This clone turned up a few times. The chain joins TRBV6-6 to TRBJ2-6; 7 bases line up with TRBD1. Germline V gives CDR1 MNHNY, CDR2 SVGAGI (reference sequence). The junction had 10 bases not matched to a gene; V was cut back by 5 bases and J by 0 bases. The CDR3 is made up of 18 amino acids. Here the CDR3 DNA reads TGTGCCAGCAGTCGCGACCGGACAGGAGGCTCTGGGGCCAACGTCCTGACTTTC. It translates to CASSRDRTGGSGANVLTF.

The chain combines TRBV27 with TRBJ1-1; no definite D call. V shed 3 bases and J shed 7 bases, with 9 bases lying between them. The CDR3 consists of 12 residues. The germline gives CDR1 MNHEY, CDR2 SMNVEV (reference sequence). The DNA of the CDR3 is TGTGCCAGCAGTTTGATAGGGAGTGAAGCTTTCTTT. Translation gives CASSLIGSEAFF.

The rearrangement joins TRBV9 to TRBJ1-1; 7 positions match TRBD1. The CDR3 is 16 amino acids. Per germline, CDR1 SGDLS and CDR2 YYNGEE. The trim removed 3 bases at V and 5 bases at J, leaving 13 bases unmatched. CDR3 sequence: CASSDRQGFVRTEAFF. CDR3 sequence (DNA): TGTGCCAGCAGCGATCGACAGGGCTTCGTTCGGACTGAAGCTTTCTTT.

J is TRBJ2-5 and V is TRBV5-8, with 10 bases lining up with TRBD2. The CDR3 spans 18 residues. From germline, CDR1 is SGHTS and CDR2 YDEGEE. V gave up 5 bases and J gave up 1 base; unmatched junction bases: 14. The CDR3 spells CASRLTYGSGRFQETQYF. Here the CDR3 DNA reads TGTGCCAGCAGATTGACCTATGGTAGCGGGAGGTTCCAAGAGACCCAGTACTTC.

The chain couples TRBV6-5 to TRBJ2-3; 9 bases are a match to TRBD1. Losses at the gene ends were 6 bases for V and 1 base for J; bases not matched to a gene: 2. Germline V gives CDR1 MNHEY, CDR2 SVGAGI. CDR3 size: 14 residues. The DNA for the CDR3 is TGTGCCAGCAGACAGGGGGCCGGCACAGATACGCAGTATTTT. It codes for CASRQGAGTDTQYF.

The chain joins TRBV27 to TRBJ2-1, with D tentatively TRBD2 (5 bases). Trimming cost V 6 bases and J 10 bases, with 10 bases left between them. Germline values: CDR1 MNHEY, CDR2 SMNVEV (reference sequence). The CDR3 runs 11 residues. CDR3 bases: TGTGCCAGCAGATTACTAGGAGAGCAGTTCTTC. Protein sequence: CASRLLGEQFF.

This chain links TRBV7-2 with TRBJ1-2, with 9 positions matching TRBD1. Germline assignment: CDR1 SGHTA and CDR2 FQGNSA. The trim removed 1 base at V and 2 bases at J, leaving 5 bases unmatched. This CDR3 is 16 amino acids long. The CDR3 spells CASSLGGGQGNYGYTF. The CDR3 DNA sequence: TGTGCCAGCAGCTTAGGGGGGGGACAGGGCAACTATGGCTACACCTTC.

The chain links TRBV4-1 to TRBJ1-5, with D possibly TRBD1 on 5 matching bases. The germline V gene encodes CDR1 MGHRA and CDR2 YSYEKL. There are 14 residues in the CDR3. V shed 4 bases and J shed 2 bases, with 9 bases lying between them. The CDR3 sequence is CASSRDLGNQPQHF. CDR3 coding DNA: TGCGCCAGCAGCCGGGACTTGGGCAATCAGCCCCAGCATTTT.

This chain connects TRBV11-3 to TRBJ2-3, with 14 nucleotides matching TRBD2. This CDR3 has 22 amino acids. V gave up 0 bases and J gave up 4 bases; unmatched junction bases: 18. Germline CDR1 is SGHNT and CDR2 is YENEEA. This CDR3 is CASSLELVAGTSGSLGPDTQYF. CDR3 bases: TGTGCCAGCAGCTTAGAGTTGGTGGCCGGGACTAGCGGGAGTTTGGGCCCAGATACGCAGTATTTT.

The V call is TRBV2, the J call TRBJ1-1; 7 bases agree with TRBD1. V lost 4 bases to trimming and J lost 6 bases; unmatched junction nucleotides: 8. Germline lookup yields CDR1 SNHLY and CDR2 FYNNEI. The CDR3 runs 14 residues. In DNA form, the CDR3 reads TGTGCCAGCAGTGCCGACAGGGTAACATCTGAAGCTTTCTTT. It is translated as CASSADRVTSEAFF.

The chain couples TRBV9 to TRBJ1-6; D call uncertain. The germline CDR1 and CDR2 sequences are SGDLS and YYNGEE. This CDR3 comprises 16 residues. Trimming stripped 3 bases from V and 10 bases from J, with 20 bases between. CDR3: CASSAVTPGSHSPLHF. CDR3 DNA: TGTGCCAGCAGCGCTGTAACGCCGGGAAGCCACTCACCCCTCCACTTT.

The CDR3 DNA is TGTGCCAGTAGTATAAGAGGCGGGGGCGTCAGCCAAGAGACCCAGTACTTC. Its protein is CASSIRGGGVSQETQYF. The gene calls are TRBV19 and TRBJ2-5, with TRBD2 as a possible D gene (7 bases). The CDR3 runs to 17 residues. Per germline, CDR1 LNHDA and CDR2 SQIVND (reference sequence). V was trimmed by 2 bases and J by 1 base, leaving 17 bases between them. Complete variable domain (other parts from reference TRBV19 and TRBJ2-5): DGGITQSPKYLFRKEGQNVTLSCEQNLNHDAMYWYRQDPGQGLRLIYYSQIVNDFQKGDIAEGYSVSREKKESFPLTVTSAQKNPTAFYLCASSIRGGGVSQETQYFGPGTRLLVL.

DNA for the CDR3: TGTGCCAGCAGCTTAGTATCCGGGGATAGGAAAACGCAGTATTTT. Its translation is CASSLVSGDRKTQYF. V gene TRBV7-3 combines with J gene TRBJ2-3, with D perhaps matching TRBD2 (5 bases). The CDR3 runs 15 residues. Trimming pared 2 bases from V and 9 bases from J, leaving 18 bases between. CDR1 and CDR2 from the germline V gene are SGHTA and FQGTGA.

This chain connects TRBV9 to TRBJ1-3, with 8 nucleotides matching TRBD1. The CDR3 extends over 18 amino acids. The junction had 11 bases not matched to a gene; V was cut back by 0 bases and J by 3 bases. CDR1 is SGDLS, CDR2 YYNGEE, per germline. The CDR3 DNA follows: TGTGCCAGCAGCGTAGGCCGGCAGGGGGCTACATTTGGAAACACCATATATTTT. It is translated as CASSVGRQGATFGNTIYF.

The chain uses TRBV9 and TRBJ1-1; maybe TRBD1 (6 bases). Germline V gene lookup returns CDR1 SGDLS and CDR2 YYNGEE. The CDR3 extends over 17 amino acids. V was trimmed by 1 base and J by 0 bases, leaving 16 bases between them. The CDR3 nucleotides read TGTGCCAGCAGCGTACAGGGGTCACCTTCCTTGAACACTGAAGCTTTCTTT. This gives the protein CASSVQGSPSLNTEAFF. Variable domain in full (rest from reference TRBV9 and TRBJ1-1): DSGVTQTPKHLITATGQRVTLRCSPRSGDLSVYWYQQSLDQGLQFLIQYYNGEERAKGNILERFSAQQFPDLHSELNLSSLELGDSALYFCASSVQGSPSLNTEAFFGQGTRLTVV.

CDR3 coding DNA: TGCGCCAGCAGCTTGGAGGGAGGGTCGAGCTCCTACGAGCAGTACTTC. It specifies CASSLEGGSSSYEQYF. V usage is TRBV5-1 and J usage is TRBJ2-7; 7 bases match TRBD2. This CDR3 has 16 amino acids. CDR1 and CDR2 from the germline V gene are SGHRS and YFSETQ. The junction had 6 bases not matched to a gene; V was cut back by 0 bases and J by 0 bases.

The chain has TRBV5-8 and TRBJ1-2, with TRBD1 as a possible D gene (6 bases). This CDR3 contains 15 residues. The ends were cut back, 0 bases at V and 8 bases at J, with 17 bases in the middle. The germline gives CDR1 SGHTS, CDR2 YDEGEE. CDR3 loop: CASSLEAFRGAGYTF. The CDR3 DNA is TGTGCCAGCAGCTTGGAGGCTTTCCGGGGGGCGGGCTACACCTTC.

The chain recombines TRBV30 with TRBJ1-2; 10 bases fit TRBD1. The V and J ends lost 0 bases and 12 bases, in that order; junction bases with no gene match: 7. The CDR3 is 13 amino acids. CDR1 is GTSNPN and CDR2 is SVGIG in the germline V gene (reference sequence). The CDR3 loop is CAWSVKGTGVHTF. CDR3 DNA: TGTGCCTGGAGTGTAAAAGGGACAGGGGTTCACACCTTC.